The 14 T cell receptor beta chains below come from one sample, sequenced in a study of human T cells and chemical hapten exposure. Time point in this sample: patch test 1, 2 weeks after DPC sensitization. Described treatment: therapeutic diphenylcyclopropenone sensitization with weekly scalp DPC. TCRdb ran MiXCR on the RACE reads and lists one entry per CDR3 protein. There are around 110,000 distinct CDR3 sequences in the sample; around 10% occur only once, and 1.1% to 1.5% lies in the top ten. Material: whole blood, obtained in connection with sensitization to the hapten diphenylcyclopropenone (DPC). Receptors originate from a woman aged 50 to 60 with alopecia areata. Some clones in this sample may be carry-over from other donors' samples.

This clonotype was seen a few times. The CDR3 nucleotides are TGTGCCAGCTCCTCACAGTTCGACACTGAAGCTTTCTTT. Translated, it gives CASSSQFDTEAFF. The chain carries TRBV18 and TRBJ1-1; no reliable D call. The germline V gene has CDR1 KGHSH and CDR2 LQKENI. V was cut by 6 bases and J by 3 bases, with 11 bases left in between. The CDR3 is 13 residues long.

This clonotype came up many times. V usage is TRBV28 and J usage is TRBJ1-1, with D perhaps TRBD1 (6 bases). The CDR3 sequence is 12 residues long. V lost 6 bases and J 4 bases, leaving 9 bases between the germline ends. Per germline, CDR1 MDHEN and CDR2 SYDVKM. CDR3 nucleotides: TGTGCCAGCAGCAACAGGGTCACTGAAGCTTTCTTT. It is translated as CASSNRVTEAFF.

This clonotype was seen repeatedly, ten times or more. The chain employs TRBV12-3 or TRBV12-4 and TRBJ1-5, with D perhaps matching TRBD1 (5 bases). The CDR3 runs to 12 residues. The V gene lost 5 bases and the J gene lost 6 bases, with 8 bases spanning the gap. As DNA, the CDR3 is TGTGCCAGCAGTACAGGAGGTCAGCCCCAGCATTTT. Encoded protein: CASSTGGQPQHF.

This clonotype was detected many times. This chain joins TRBV7-9 and TRBJ1-5; TRBD1 might be the D (6 bases). Trimming cost V 1 base and J 4 bases, with 14 bases left between them. Germline-derived CDR1 and CDR2 are SEHNR and FQNEAQ (reference sequence). The CDR3 length is 16 residues. The CDR3 DNA reads as TGTGCCAGCAGCTTAGGAGTCAGGGGAGGAAATCAGCCCCAGCATTTT. Its protein product is CASSLGVRGGNQPQHF.

The sample holds many counts of this clonotype. The rearrangement uses TRBV18 and TRBJ2-1; no reliable D call. V lost 4 bases and J lost 6, with 10 bases in between. The germline CDR1 and CDR2 sequences are KGHSH and LQKENI. CDR3 size: 13 residues. For the CDR3, the DNA is TGTGCCAGCTCACTTACCCCCCCCAATGAGCAGTTCTTC. Amino acid sequence: CASSLTPPNEQFF.

This clonotype was counted between two and nine times. V gene TRBV24-1 combines with J gene TRBJ2-1; 10 nucleotides line up with TRBD2. Germline CDR1 is KGHDR and CDR2 is SFDVKD. The CDR3 is 16 residues long. V was clipped by 5 bases and J by 5 bases; unmatched bases: 8. CDR3: CATSVSTSGNHNEQFF. The CDR3 nucleotides are TGTGCCACCAGTGTCTCCACTAGCGGGAACCACAATGAGCAGTTCTTC.

With regard to this clonotype: This could be a read error, since a much larger clone is one nucleotide away. The genes are TRBV18 and TRBJ1-3; D gene unclear. CDR1 and CDR2 (germline): KGHSH, LQKENI. The CDR3 is made up of 13 amino acids. The CDR3 is CTSSPVLENTIYF. The CDR3 nucleotides read TGTACCAGCTCACCCGTATTGGAAAACACCATATATTTT. The whole variable domain, remainder taken from reference TRBV18 and TRBJ1-3, is NAGVMQNPRHLVRRRGQEARLRCSPMKGHSHVYWYRQLPEEGLKFMVYLQKENIIDESGMPKERFSAEFPKEGPSILRIQQVVRGDSAAYFCTSSPVLENTIYFGEGSWLTVV.

This sequence joins TRBV7-2 and TRBJ1-3, with D perhaps matching TRBD1 (6 bases). Germline CDR1 is SGHTA and CDR2 is FQGNSA. V was cut by 2 bases and J by 4 bases, with 12 bases left in between. The CDR3 consists of 15 residues. The CDR3 is CASSLSGTPGNTIYF. The CDR3 nucleotides read TGTGCCAGCAGCTTATCCGGGACACCGGGAAACACCATATATTTT.

The rearrangement uses TRBV6-2 or TRBV6-3 and TRBJ2-1; no firm D call. Germline V gene lookup returns CDR1 MNHEY and CDR2 SVGEGT. The V and J ends lost 6 bases and 3 bases respectively, with 3 bases between them. The CDR3 loop spans 11 amino acids. CDR3 residues: CASRDYNEQFF. Here the CDR3 DNA reads TGTGCCAGCAGAGACTACAATGAGCAGTTCTTC.

In this sample, this clonotype turned up many times. The chain uses TRBV11-1 and TRBJ1-6, with D perhaps matching TRBD1 (5 bases). CDR1 is SGHAT and CDR2 is FQDESV in the germline V gene (reference sequence). This CDR3 has 15 amino acids. V lost 5 bases, J lost 6 bases, and 14 bases lay in between. The CDR3 nucleotides read TGTGCCAGCAGCGGTCTGGAGGGGCTTAATTCACCCCTCCACTTT. It yields the protein CASSGLEGLNSPLHF. Supplemented by reference TRBV11-1 and TRBJ1-6, the full variable domain reads EAEVAQSPRYKITEKSQAVAFWCDPISGHATLYWYRQILGQGPELLVQFQDESVVDDSQLPKDRFSAERLKGVDSTLKIQPAELGDSAMYLCASSGLEGLNSPLHFGNGTRLTVT.

By share of the sample, this clonotype is medium-sized. The chain carries TRBV7-2 and TRBJ2-7; TRBD2 aligns across 7 bases. The CDR3 has 13 residues. With 2 bases clipped from V and 4 bases from J, the junction kept 2 bases outside the gene matches. Germline CDR1 and CDR2: SGHTA and FQGNSA. In nucleotides, the CDR3 is TGTGCCAGCAGCTTAACTAGCGCGTACGAGCAGTACTTC. Protein sequence: CASSLTSAYEQYF.

This clonotype has just a few counts. The V call is TRBV3-1, the J call TRBJ2-1; 13 bases line up with TRBD2. The CDR3 sequence is 16 residues long. The germline V gene has CDR1 LGHDT and CDR2 YNNKEL (reference sequence). After removal of 6 bases from V and 9 bases from J, the junction contained 11 bases not matched to a gene. The CDR3 DNA follows: TGTGCCAGCAGTAGCACCGGGACTAGCGGGGTTCTTGAGCAGTTCTTC. Its translation is CASSSTGTSGVLEQFF.

The V call is TRBV6-5, the J call TRBJ1-1; D perhaps matches TRBD1 (5 bases). This CDR3 contains 17 residues. Trimming shortened V by 0 bases and J by 1 base, and 15 bases separated the two germline ends. Germline V lookup: CDR1 MNHEY, CDR2 SVGAGI. The CDR3 bases are TGTGCCAGCAGTTACTCACTCCCCCGTGGGACGAACACTGAAGCTTTCTTT. Amino acid sequence: CASSYSLPRGTNTEAFF.

This rearrangement joins TRBV24-1 to TRBJ1-1; unclear D gene. Germline CDR1 and CDR2: KGHDR and SFDVKD. Between the trimmed V and J ends, which lost 0 bases and 3 bases, there was a span of 13 bases. The CDR3 length is 16 residues. CDR3: CATSDLPPKMDTEAFF. The CDR3, as DNA: TGTGCCACCAGTGATTTGCCTCCTAAAATGGACACTGAAGCTTTCTTT.